What follows are 7 T cell receptor beta chains derived from one specimen sequenced in a study of T-cell reconstitution after alpha-beta-depleted transplantation in children. Researchers prepared the TCRbeta library using unique molecular identifiers, the study reports. TCRdb re-analysed the PCR reads in MiXCR, keeping a single row per CDR3 protein. Of about 980,000 distinct CDR3 sequences listed, roughly 31% were seen once; the top ten hold 25% to 35%. Material: PBMCs, mostly from graft donor cells, obtained 360 days after TCRalphabeta/CD19-depleted stem cell transplant. Every receptor here comes from a boy in the first two years of life who had a stem cell transplant for SCID, so the T cells may come from the graft donor.

The chain recombines TRBV5-1 with TRBJ2-1; 8 nucleotides align to TRBD1. The V gene's germline CDR1 is SGHRS and CDR2 YFSETQ. The CDR3 consists of 16 residues. The V segment lost 3 bases and the J segment 0 bases; nucleotides outside the gene matches: 5. The CDR3 sequence is CASSSGQGFSYNEQFF. CDR3 DNA sequence: TGCGCCAGCAGCTCAGGACAGGGATTCTCCTACAATGAGCAGTTCTTC.

This clonotype was observed a handful of times. The V and J genes are TRBV12-3 or TRBV12-4 and TRBJ2-3; D is unresolved. The length of the CDR3 is 14 residues. Trimming left V 3 bases short and J 6 bases short, with 13 bases between. The CDR3 spells CASSFRVVADTQYF. As DNA, the CDR3 is TGTGCCAGCAGTTTTCGCGTCGTAGCCGATACGCAGTATTTT.

This clonotype has ten or more counts. The chain uses TRBV18 and TRBJ2-2, with D possibly matching TRBD1 (5 bases). Germline values: CDR1 KGHSH, CDR2 LQKENI. The V end was cut by 2 bases, the J end by 1 base, with 5 bases between. The CDR3 extends over 14 amino acids. The CDR3 sequence: CASSPDRNTGELFF. CDR3 coding DNA: TGTGCCAGCTCACCAGACAGGAACACCGGGGAGCTGTTTTTT.

A few counts support this clonotype. V usage is TRBV5-1 and J usage is TRBJ1-1, with D unresolved. V was shortened by 5 bases and J by 1 base, with 12 bases between the two germline ends. The CDR3 loop spans 14 amino acids. The germline CDR1 and CDR2 sequences are SGHRS and YFSETQ. The CDR3 protein is CASREKWGNTEAFF. For the CDR3, the DNA is TGCGCCAGCAGGGAGAAATGGGGGAACACTGAAGCTTTCTTT.

This clonotype was seen ten or more times. CDR3 in DNA: TGTGCCAGCAGCTTAGCTGGGACAGGGGAATATAGCAATCAGCCCCAGCATTTT. This codes for CASSLAGTGEYSNQPQHF. The chain links TRBV7-8 to TRBJ1-5; 10 nucleotides align to TRBD1. The CDR3 consists of 18 residues. The V gene end was trimmed by 0 bases and the J gene end by 0 bases; junction bases not matched to a gene: 5. The germline CDR1 and CDR2 sequences are SGHVS and FQNEAQ.

The chain uses TRBV7-9 and TRBJ2-5; TRBD1 is a possible D gene (5 bases). The CDR3 spans 14 residues. V was shortened by 4 bases and J by 5 bases, with 14 bases between the two germline ends. CDR1 and CDR2 (germline): SEHNR, FQNEAQ (reference sequence). The DNA of the CDR3 is TGTGCCAGCAGCTATAAGGGGCTTTCGGAGACCCAGTACTTC. Encoded protein: CASSYKGLSETQYF.

This chain joins TRBV12-3 or TRBV12-4 and TRBJ1-2, with D maybe TRBD1 (5 bases). The V end lost 3 bases, the J end lost 2 bases, and 19 bases lay between the germline ends. This CDR3 spans 17 amino acids. The chain's CDR3 is CASSFFRAGPSNYGYTF. The DNA of the CDR3 is TGTGCCAGCAGTTTTTTCAGGGCAGGCCCGTCAAACTATGGCTACACCTTC.